This T cell receptor beta chain stems from a study of early T cells in non-severe SARS-CoV-2 infection. Overall study context: Sequencing used unsorted whole-blood bulk RNA, so chains lack pairing. Study-level results: VDJdb matching, biased toward anti-spike CD8 responses, missed private and CD4 specificities.

Tagging with unique molecular identifiers was applied to individual cDNA molecules. TCRdb ran MiXCR on the 5' RACE reads and lists one entry per CDR3 protein. Of some 110,000 distinct CDR3 sequences detected, 15% appear once; the ten largest clones hold 20% to 25%. J was trimmed by 2 bases and V by 6 bases; bases with no gene match: 7. In germline, CDR1 is ENHRY, CDR2 SYGVKD. The CDR3 loop spans 14 amino acids. Notes on this clonotype: The antigen remains unidentified.

The receptor's source is an adult who was a healthcare worker with PCR-confirmed SARS-CoV-2 infection or an uninfected control (not recorded which). V and J are TRBV10-3 and TRBJ2-7, with 7 bases that match TRBD1. The sequenced material came from whole blood. CDR3 bases: TGTGCCATCAGCCAACCGGGACAGACCTACGAGCAGTACTTC. Amino acid sequence: CAISQPGQTYEQYF.